The rows below give T cell receptor beta chains drawn from one sample of a study of shared clonotypes between healthy human individuals. This table comes from immunoSEQ multiplex PCR, and its TCRdb copy is limited to in-frame clones, with some not included. The table shows about 2 million clones, with about 95% occurring only once. Sequencing used naive CD8+ T cells sorted from blood. Receptor source: a man between 18 and 29 years old in good health. Each CDR3 is given with its conserved first and last residue. D genes are given only for firm matches. A row's size may be missing; if present it is once, few, many or a size class.

v_gene,abundance,j_gene,d_gene,len,CDR3nt,CDR3aa
TRBV6-5,NA,TRBJ1-4,NA,16,TGTGCCAGCAGTTACGATTCGGGATCAACTAATGAAAAACTGTTTTTT,CASSYDSGSTNEKLFF
TRBV30,once,TRBJ1-1,TRBD1,14,TGTGCCGGGTACGAAATAACAGGGGGTACTGAAGCTTTCTTT,CAGYEITGGTEAFF
TRBV4-1,NA,TRBJ2-3,TRBD2,15,TGCGCCAGCAGCCAAGGACTAGCGGACACAGATACGCAGTATTTT,CASSQGLADTDTQYF
TRBV7-9,NA,TRBJ2-7,TRBD1,14,TGTGCCAGTGGGGACAGCACGGCCACCTACGAGCAGTACTTC,CASGDSTATYEQYF
TRBV11-1,NA,TRBJ2-1,NA,13,TGTGCCAGCAGCTCCGACAGCTACAATGAGCAGTTCTTC,CASSSDSYNEQFF
TRBV27,NA,TRBJ2-3,TRBD1,15,TGTGCCAGCAGTTCCCGACAGGGGCCCACAGATACGCAGTATTTT,CASSSRQGPTDTQYF
TRBV5-1,NA,TRBJ2-7,TRBD1,14,TGCGCCAGCACCCCGGCGGGACAGGCCTACGAGCAGTACTTC,CASTPAGQAYEQYF
TRBV27,NA,TRBJ2-7,TRBD2,15,TGTGCCAGCAGTTTTGGGGGGGATTCGATCTACGAGCAGTACTTC,CASSFGGDSIYEQYF
TRBV5-1,NA,TRBJ2-1,TRBD1,15,TGCGCCAGCAGCTTGGCTGGACAGGGGAGCCGTGAGCAGTTCTTC,CASSLAGQGSREQFF
TRBV11-2,NA,TRBJ2-4,TRBD2,17,TGTGCCAGCAGCTTAGATCCTAGCGGGGGCCCCCAAAACATTCAGTACTTC,CASSLDPSGGPQNIQYF
TRBV28,once,TRBJ1-2,NA,15,TGTGCCAGCAGTTTAGGGCAGGGGAAAGGCTATGGCTACACCTTC,CASSLGQGKGYGYTF
TRBV5-1,NA,TRBJ2-7,TRBD2,16,TGCGCCAGCAGCTTGGGGGCTAGCGGGAGCTCCTACGAGCAGTACTTC,CASSLGASGSSYEQYF
TRBV6-6,NA,TRBJ2-7,TRBD1,14,TGTGCCAGCAGTCTGACAGGGGGCGCAGGAGAGCAGTACTTC,CASSLTGGAGEQYF
TRBV30,NA,TRBJ2-3,TRBD2,18,TGTGCCTGGAGTGTACCCCTCGCGGGGGGGCCTTTGACAGATACGCAGTATTTT,CAWSVPLAGGPLTDTQYF
TRBV20-1,NA,TRBJ1-2,NA,11,TGCAGTGTCCTCGGATCCGATGGCTACACCTTC,CSVLGSDGYTF
TRBV11-3,NA,TRBJ2-1,TRBD2,16,TGTGCCAGCAGCTCCCCCGAGCGGGAGGCCTTATATGAGCAGTTCTTC,CASSSPEREALYEQFF
TRBV5-1,once,TRBJ1-1,NA,13,TGCGCCAGCAGCTTGTACAGAGGATTACAAGCTTTCTTT,CASSLYRGLQAFF
TRBV7-9,NA,TRBJ1-3,NA,12,TGTGCCAGCAGCCCGCCAGGAAACACCATATATTTT,CASSPPGNTIYF
TRBV4-3,NA,TRBJ2-1,TRBD1,15,TGCGCCAGCAGCCAAGTTCAGGACAGGGAACATGAGCAGTTCTTC,CASSQVQDREHEQFF
TRBV5-4,NA,TRBJ1-1,NA,12,TGTGCCAGCAGCTTCGACGACACTGAAGCTTTCTTT,CASSFDDTEAFF
TRBV6-5,NA,TRBJ2-5,NA,15,TGTGCCAGCAGTGGGGATCCTCCTGGGGGGGAGACCCAGTACTTC,CASSGDPPGGETQYF
TRBV4-3,once,TRBJ2-7,NA,16,TGCGCCAGCAGCCAAGATGGGACGATGAGCTCCTACGAGCAGTACTTC,CASSQDGTMSSYEQYF
TRBV11-2,NA,TRBJ2-1,TRBD2,18,TGTGCCAGCAGCTATGGCGGACGGCGGGGGGGACCCTACAATGAGCAGTTCTTC,CASSYGGRRGGPYNEQFF
TRBV4-2,NA,TRBJ1-2,NA,15,TGTGCCAGCAGCCAACCGCAGGGACTCAACTATGGCTACACCTTC,CASSQPQGLNYGYTF